This T cell receptor beta chain is from a study of cytomegalovirus exposure and HLA in healthy donors. V was clipped by 7 bases and J by 7 bases; unmatched bases: 11. Germline V gives CDR1 SNHLY, CDR2 FYNNEI. The CDR3 is 16 amino acids. In the PCR, 60 Vbeta and 13 Jbeta primers were used. The method was immunoSEQ multiplex PCR; TCRdb's version includes in-frame clones alone and lacks a portion of them. The sample contains 100,000 to 150,000 clones, 80% of which appear only once. This chain uses TRBV2 with TRBJ1-6; 9 nucleotides line up with TRBD1. Sequences were obtained from PBMCs. This receptor was taken from a man younger than 45 in good health and CMV-seronegative. The chain's CDR3 is CASTRGTGIGNSPLHF. The CDR3 DNA is TGTGCCAGCACCCGAGGGACAGGGATCGGGAATTCACCCCTCCACTTT.